This TCR beta chain was sequenced in a study of human T cells and chemical hapten exposure. Germline CDR1 SGHTA, CDR2 FQGNSA. This CDR3 is 13 amino acids long. Trimming left V 5 bases short and J 4 bases short, with 9 bases between. The sample's time point: pre-sensitization, week 0. Treatment reported: therapeutic diphenylcyclopropenone sensitization with weekly scalp DPC. TCRdb redid the calling of the RACE reads with MiXCR, one entry per CDR3 protein. The table lists tens of thousands of distinct CDR3 sequences, about 7% of them singletons. The TCR comes from a woman aged 25 to 45 with alopecia areata. Some clones in this sample may be carry-over from other donors' samples. The sample consisted of whole blood, taken in connection with sensitization to the hapten diphenylcyclopropenone (DPC). V gene TRBV7-2 combines with J gene TRBJ1-5; no firm D call. CDR3 region: CASSRHPNQPQHF. CDR3 in DNA: TGTGCCAGCAGCCGACACCCGAATCAGCCCCAGCATTTT.